This T cell receptor beta chain was obtained from a study of T cell repertoires in cytomegalovirus infection. For the study at large: It was recently identified HLA-C-restricted and well-studied HLA-B-restricted CMV epitopes that the study used. From public TCR beta signatures came an indication of both CMV infection and matching HLA type. Study-wide results and limits: The response measured ex vivo was dominated by TCR beta clonotypes (HLA-C-restricted and CMV-specific).

This CDR3 is 17 amino acids long. Trimming removed 4 bases from V and 4 bases from J; junction bases left unmatched: 15. CDR1 and CDR2 (germline): LGHDT, YNNKEL (reference sequence). This clonotype occurred a few times. Antigen specificity is unknown. TCRdb re-derived calls from the reads in MiXCR, one entry per CDR3 protein. The sample consists of roughly 500,000 distinct CDR3 sequences, around 35% of them appearing once. The sequence was collected from a human donor in good health (CMV status not recorded). Some clones in this sample may be carry-over from other donors' samples. The chain recombines TRBV3-1 with TRBJ2-7; 8 bases line up with TRBD2. The sample was cultured PBMCs, taken from culture after CMV antigen stimulation. The CDR3 spells CASSLGGLSGTRYEQYF. The CDR3 region has the DNA TGTGCCAGCAGCCTTGGGGGACTTAGCGGGACGAGGTACGAGCAGTACTTC.